This paragraph covers one TCR beta chain sequence. The data are from a study of blood T cell repertoires in COVID-19. Study details: Samples representing acute and convalescent COVID-19 were sourced from the United States, Italy and Spain.

What the recovered Cohort 3 donors had was two negative PCRs, clearance, or symptom resolution. Some clones are missing from TCRdb's copy, which holds only in-frame ones; the method was immunoSEQ multiplex PCR. The sample has some 300,000 clones, about nine tenths seen once. V lost 0 bases and J 4 bases, leaving 8 bases between the germline ends. The CDR3 is made up of 14 amino acids. The germline gives CDR1 SGDLS, CDR2 YYNGEE. The chain joins TRBV9 to TRBJ1-3; no firm D call. This clonotype originated in a woman aged 40 to 49 who had recovered from COVID-19. The sample comprised PBMCs or T cells enriched from blood (not recorded which). Here the CDR3 reads CASSVDSLGNTIYF. The CDR3 DNA sequence: TGTGCCAGCAGCGTAGACAGCTTGGGAAACACCATATATTTT.